The T cell receptor (beta chain) described here comes from a study of CD8 T cells in ankylosing spondylitis. General study findings and limits: Clones linked to the disease showed a CD8+ phenotype. They occurred at relatively low frequencies in peripheral blood. Reports of some motif variants in reactive arthritis synovial fluid and blood predate this one. Among TCR beta sequences, a motif of about 8 highly homologous variants appeared characteristic of ankylosing spondylitis blood.

The ends lost 0 bases at V and 4 bases at J; junction bases unmatched: 5. The CDR3 runs 16 residues. Germline V gene lookup returns CDR1 LGHDT and CDR2 YNNKEL (reference sequence). This clonotype was seen a handful of times. Its target is not known. Quantitative barcoded 5'-RACE was used to prepare TCR beta libraries. TCRdb re-derived calls from the 5' RACE reads in MiXCR, one entry per CDR3 protein. Seen here are 250,000 to 400,000 distinct CDR3 sequences, about 9.9% observed once, and the top ten hold about a tenth. The sequence derives from a female donor with ankylosing spondylitis or in good health (not recorded which). V gene TRBV3-1 combines with J gene TRBJ2-2, with TRBD2 identical over 7 bases. Sequencing was done on a sample of blood, either unsorted or a sorted T cell fraction (not recorded which). In nucleotides, the CDR3 is TGTGCCAGCAGCCAAGATCTCGCGGGGGTCACCGGGGAGCTGTTTTTT. This gives the protein CASSQDLAGVTGELFF.